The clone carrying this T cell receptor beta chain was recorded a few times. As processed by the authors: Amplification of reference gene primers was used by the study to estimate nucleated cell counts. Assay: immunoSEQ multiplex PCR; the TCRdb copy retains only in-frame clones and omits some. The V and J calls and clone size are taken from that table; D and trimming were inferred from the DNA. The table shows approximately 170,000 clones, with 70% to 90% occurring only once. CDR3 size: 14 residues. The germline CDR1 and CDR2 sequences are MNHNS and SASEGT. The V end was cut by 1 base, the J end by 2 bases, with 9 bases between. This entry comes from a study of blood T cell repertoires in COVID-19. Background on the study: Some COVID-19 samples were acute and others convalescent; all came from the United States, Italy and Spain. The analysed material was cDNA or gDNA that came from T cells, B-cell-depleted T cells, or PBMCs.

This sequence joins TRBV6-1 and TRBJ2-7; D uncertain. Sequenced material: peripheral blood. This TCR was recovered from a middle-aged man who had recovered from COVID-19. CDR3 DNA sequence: TGTGCCAGCAGTGAAGGAGAAGTTCCCTACGAGCAGTACTTC. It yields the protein CASSEGEVPYEQYF.